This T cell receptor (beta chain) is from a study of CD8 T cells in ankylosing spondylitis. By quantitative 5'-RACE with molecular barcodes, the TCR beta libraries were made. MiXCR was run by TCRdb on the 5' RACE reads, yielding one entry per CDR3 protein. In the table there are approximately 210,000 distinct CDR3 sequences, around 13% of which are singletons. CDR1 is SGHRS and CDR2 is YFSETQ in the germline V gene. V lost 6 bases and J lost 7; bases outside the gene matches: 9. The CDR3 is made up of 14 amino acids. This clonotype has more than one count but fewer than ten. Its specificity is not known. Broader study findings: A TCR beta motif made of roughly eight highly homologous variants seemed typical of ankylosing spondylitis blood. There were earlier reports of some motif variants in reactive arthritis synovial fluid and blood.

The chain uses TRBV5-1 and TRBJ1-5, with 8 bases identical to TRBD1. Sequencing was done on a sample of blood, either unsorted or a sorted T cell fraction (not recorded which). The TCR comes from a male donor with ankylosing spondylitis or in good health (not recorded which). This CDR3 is CASKDREPIQPQHF. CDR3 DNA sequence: TGCGCCAGCAAGGACAGGGAACCGATACAGCCCCAGCATTTT.